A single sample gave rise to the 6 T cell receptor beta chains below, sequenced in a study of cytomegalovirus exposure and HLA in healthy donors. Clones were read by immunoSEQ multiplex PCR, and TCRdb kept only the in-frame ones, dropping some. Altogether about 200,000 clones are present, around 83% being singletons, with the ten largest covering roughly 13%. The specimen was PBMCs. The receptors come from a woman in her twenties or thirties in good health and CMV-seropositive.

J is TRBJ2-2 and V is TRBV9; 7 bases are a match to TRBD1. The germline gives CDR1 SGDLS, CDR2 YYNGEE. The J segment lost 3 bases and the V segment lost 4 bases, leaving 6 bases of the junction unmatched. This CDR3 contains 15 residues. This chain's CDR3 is CASSPRDRYTGELFF. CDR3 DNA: TGTGCCAGCAGCCCCCGGGACAGATACACCGGGGAGCTGTTTTTT. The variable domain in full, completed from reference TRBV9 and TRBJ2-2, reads DSGVTQTPKHLITATGQRVTLRCSPRSGDLSVYWYQQSLDQGLQFLIQYYNGEERAKGNILERFSAQQFPDLHSELNLSSLELGDSALYFCASSPRDRYTGELFFGEGSRLTVL.

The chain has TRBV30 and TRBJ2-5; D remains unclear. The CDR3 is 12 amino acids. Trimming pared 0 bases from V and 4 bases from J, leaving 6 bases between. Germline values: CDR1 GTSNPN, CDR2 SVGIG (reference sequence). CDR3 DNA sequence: TGTGCCTGGAGTGTACACCGAGAGACCCAGTACTTC. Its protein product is CAWSVHRETQYF.

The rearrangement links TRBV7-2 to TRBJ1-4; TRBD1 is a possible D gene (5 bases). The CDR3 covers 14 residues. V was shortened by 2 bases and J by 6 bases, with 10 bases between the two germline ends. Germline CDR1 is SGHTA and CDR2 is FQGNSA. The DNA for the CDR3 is TGTGCCAGCAGCTTACGAGTAGGGGATGAAAAACTGTTTTTT. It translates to CASSLRVGDEKLFF. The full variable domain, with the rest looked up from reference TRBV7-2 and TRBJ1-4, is GAGVSQSPSNKVTEKGKDVELRCDPISGHTALYWYRQSLGQGLEFLIYFQGNSAPDKSGLPSDRFSAERTGGSVSTLTIQRTQQEDSAVYLCASSLRVGDEKLFFGSGTQLSVL.

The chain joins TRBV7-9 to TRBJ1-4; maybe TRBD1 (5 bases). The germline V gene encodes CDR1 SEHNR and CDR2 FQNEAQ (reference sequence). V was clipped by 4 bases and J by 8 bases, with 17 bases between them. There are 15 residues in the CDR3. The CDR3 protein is CASSWVQGMAEKLFF. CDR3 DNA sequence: TGTGCCAGCAGCTGGGTTCAGGGTATGGCAGAAAAACTGTTTTTT.

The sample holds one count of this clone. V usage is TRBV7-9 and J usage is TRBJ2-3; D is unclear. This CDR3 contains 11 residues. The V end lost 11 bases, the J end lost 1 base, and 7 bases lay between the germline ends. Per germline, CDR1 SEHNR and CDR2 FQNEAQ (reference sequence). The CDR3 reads CALRGTDTQYF. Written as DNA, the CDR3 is TGTGCCTTGCGAGGCACAGATACGCAGTATTTT.

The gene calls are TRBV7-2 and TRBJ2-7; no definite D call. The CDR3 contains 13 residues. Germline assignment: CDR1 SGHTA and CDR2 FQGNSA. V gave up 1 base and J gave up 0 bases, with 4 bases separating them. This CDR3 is CASSLDYSYEQYF. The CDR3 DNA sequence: TGTGCCAGCAGCTTAGACTACTCCTACGAGCAGTACTTC. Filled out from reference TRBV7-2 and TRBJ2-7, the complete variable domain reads GAGVSQSPSNKVTEKGKDVELRCDPISGHTALYWYRQSLGQGLEFLIYFQGNSAPDKSGLPSDRFSAERTGGSVSTLTIQRTQQEDSAVYLCASSLDYSYEQYFGPGTRLTVT.